These T cell receptor beta chains were read from a single sample in a study of pediatric ulcerative colitis. Sequenced by immunoSEQ multiplex PCR; TCRdb stores in-frame clones only, minus some. The profile covers 30,000 to 35,000 clones, with roughly 81% appearing a single time and 0.9% to 1.2% taken by the ten largest. Source material: gut tissue. These receptors originate from a boy younger than 18 with mild ulcerative colitis. Each CDR3 is given with its conserved first and last residue. A D gene is named only where the DNA matches it firmly. Size is omitted from some rows. Given values are once, few, many or a class for expanded clones.

v_gene	j_gene	abundance	d_gene	CDR3aa	CDR3nt
TRBV5-1	TRBJ2-1	NA	NA	CASRRQVDNEQFF	TGCGCCAGCAGGAGACAGGTGGACAATGAGCAGTTCTTC
TRBV19	TRBJ2-1	NA	TRBD1	CASSIGTGAYNEQFF	TGTGCCAGTAGTATAGGGACAGGGGCCTACAATGAGCAGTTCTTC
TRBV7-8	TRBJ1-2	NA	NA	CASSTDSTRNYGYTF	TGTGCCAGCAGCACCGACTCGACACGGAACTATGGCTACACCTTC
TRBV14	TRBJ2-1	NA	NA	CASSQTVSDNEQFF	TGTGCCAGCAGCCAGACCGTATCGGACAATGAGCAGTTCTTC
TRBV6-5	TRBJ1-1	NA	NA	CASSYRLNTEAFF	TGTGCCAGCAGTTACAGGTTGAACACTGAAGCTTTCTTT
TRBV30	TRBJ1-3	NA	NA	CAFTPGRPGNTIYF	TGTGCCTTTACTCCGGGGAGGCCTGGAAACACCATATATTTT
TRBV5-1	TRBJ1-1	NA	NA	CASRVAFLNTEAFF	TGCGCCAGCAGGGTTGCCTTCTTGAACACTGAAGCTTTCTTT
TRBV6-1	TRBJ2-6	NA	NA	CASEGYMPGANVLTF	TGTGCCAGCGAGGGTTACATGCCTGGGGCCAACGTCCTGACTTTC
TRBV2	TRBJ1-6	few	TRBD1	CASNSYGTDHSPLHF	TGTGCCAGCAATTCATACGGGACAGACCATTCACCCCTCCACTTT
TRBV11-2	TRBJ2-7	NA	NA	CASSPGSLDSYEQYF	TGTGCCAGCAGCCCGGGGTCCCTGGACAGCTACGAGCAGTACTTC
TRBV5-1	TRBJ2-3	NA	TRBD2	CASSGTPDGTDTQYF	TGCGCCAGTAGCGGGACTCCCGATGGCACAGATACGCAGTATTTT
TRBV10-1	TRBJ1-1	NA	NA	CASSDENGNTEAFF	TGCGCCAGCAGTGACGAAAATGGGAACACTGAAGCTTTCTTT
TRBV6-1	TRBJ2-3	NA	NA	CASSELARTDTQYF	TGTGCCAGCAGTGAACTAGCGAGGACAGATACGCAGTATTTT
TRBV4-1	TRBJ2-5	NA	TRBD2	CASSHGGARKTQYF	TGCGCCAGCAGCCACGGGGGGGCTCGAAAGACCCAGTACTTC
TRBV19	TRBJ1-1	NA	NA	CASSIGMNTEAFF	TGTGCCAGTAGTATTGGGATGAACACTGAAGCTTTCTTT